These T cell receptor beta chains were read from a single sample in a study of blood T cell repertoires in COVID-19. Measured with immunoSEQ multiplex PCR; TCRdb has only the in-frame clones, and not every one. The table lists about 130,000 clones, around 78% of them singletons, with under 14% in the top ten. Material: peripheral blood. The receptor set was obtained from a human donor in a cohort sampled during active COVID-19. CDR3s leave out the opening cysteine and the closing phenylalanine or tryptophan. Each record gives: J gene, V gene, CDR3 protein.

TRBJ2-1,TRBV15,ATSSLALAGHLLPPNEQF
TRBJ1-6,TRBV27,ASSLRDRANSPLH
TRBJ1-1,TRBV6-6,ASRVYSRTEAF
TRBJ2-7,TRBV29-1,SVELAGGPSYEQY
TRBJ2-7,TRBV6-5,AIGDGSSYEQY
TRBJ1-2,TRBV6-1,ASSGEGQIPNYGYT
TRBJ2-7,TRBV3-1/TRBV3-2,ASSPRGRDSYEQY
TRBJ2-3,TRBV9,ASSSGLAGVASTDTQY
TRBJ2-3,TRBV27,ASSSRGISDTQY
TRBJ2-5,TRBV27,ASSFVSGETQY
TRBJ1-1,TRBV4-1,ASSQDQGAGAEAF
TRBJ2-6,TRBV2,ASSKRRQLGGANVLT
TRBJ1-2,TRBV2,ASSQQVYYGYT
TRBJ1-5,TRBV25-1,ASSDTGFQPQH
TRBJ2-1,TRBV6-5,ASRSAGTGSNEQF
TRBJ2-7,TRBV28,ASSLPHSGQY
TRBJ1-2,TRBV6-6,ASSGDRGHGYT
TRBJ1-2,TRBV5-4,ASSPRDTNYGYT
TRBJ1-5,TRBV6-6,ASSYEGSNQPQH
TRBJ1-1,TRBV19,ASKPLTRPTEAF
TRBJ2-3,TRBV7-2,ASSLVGGRADTQY
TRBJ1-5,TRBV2,ASRGLDRVLQPQH
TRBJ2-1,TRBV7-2,ASSLASGGAGEQF
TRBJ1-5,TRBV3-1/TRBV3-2,ASSRTGSQPQH
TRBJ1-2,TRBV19,ASSIWDMGYGYT
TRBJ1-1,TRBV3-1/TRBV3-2,ASSHSGQGDTEAF
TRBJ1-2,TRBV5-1,ASSLSGQPYGYT
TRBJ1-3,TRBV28,ASRLRGQGAPLSGNTIY